The text below deals with one T cell receptor (beta chain). The sample belongs to a study of Ad26.COV2.S vaccination and SARS-CoV-2 variants. Treatment indicated: 19 received Ad26.COV2.S at low or high dose, single or two shots; about 5 received placebo; per-sample allocation not given. It was on day 63 after the first vaccine or placebo injection that samples were taken. The V end was cut by 3 bases, the J end by 3 bases, with 16 bases between. CDR3 length: 16 amino acids. The germline V gene has CDR1 KGHSH and CDR2 LQKENI. The repertoire was sequenced with immunoSEQ multiplex PCR; TCRdb's copy has only in-frame clones and lacks some. The table includes 500,000 or so clones, roughly nine tenths detected once.

This specimen consisted of peripheral blood, obtained in a trial of Ad26.COV2.S vaccine versus placebo. This chain uses TRBV18 with TRBJ2-3, with D possibly being TRBD1 (6 bases). The clonotype was recovered from a person aged 18 to 59 who received the Ad26.COV2.S COVID-19 vaccine or a placebo. CDR3 nucleotides: TGTGCCAGCTCACCGTCGTTAGGGGGATGGACAGATACGCAGTATTTT. Translating gives CASSPSLGGWTDTQYF.